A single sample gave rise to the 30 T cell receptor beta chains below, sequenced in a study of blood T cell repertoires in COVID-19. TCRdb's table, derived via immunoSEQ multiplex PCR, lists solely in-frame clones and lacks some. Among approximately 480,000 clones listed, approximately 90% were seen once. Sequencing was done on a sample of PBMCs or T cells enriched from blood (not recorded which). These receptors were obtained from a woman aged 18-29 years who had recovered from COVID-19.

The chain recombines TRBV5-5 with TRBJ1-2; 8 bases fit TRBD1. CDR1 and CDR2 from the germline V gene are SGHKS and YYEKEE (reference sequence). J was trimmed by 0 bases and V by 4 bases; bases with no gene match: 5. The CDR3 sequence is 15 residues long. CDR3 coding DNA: TGTGCCAGCAGCCCGACAGGGGCCACTAACTATGGCTACACCTTC. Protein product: CASSPTGATNYGYTF.

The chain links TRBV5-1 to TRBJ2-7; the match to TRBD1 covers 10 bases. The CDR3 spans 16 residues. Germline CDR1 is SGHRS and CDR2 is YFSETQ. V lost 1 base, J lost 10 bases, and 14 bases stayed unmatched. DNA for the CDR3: TGCGCCAGCAGCTTGCTGGGTGGGACAGGGGTACATGAACAGTACTTC. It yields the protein CASSLLGGTGVHEQYF.

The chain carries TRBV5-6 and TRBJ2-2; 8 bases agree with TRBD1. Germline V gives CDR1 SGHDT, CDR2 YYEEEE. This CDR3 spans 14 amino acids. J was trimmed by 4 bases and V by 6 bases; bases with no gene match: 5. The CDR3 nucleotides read TGTGCCAGCAACCTCGACAGGGGCACCGGGGAGCTGTTTTTT. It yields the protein CASNLDRGTGELFF. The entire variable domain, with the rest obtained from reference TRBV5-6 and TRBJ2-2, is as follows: DAGVTQSPTHLIKTRGQQVTLRCSPKSGHDTVSWYQQALGQGPQFIFQYYEEEERQRGNFPDRFSGHQFPNYSSELNVNALLLGDSALYLCASNLDRGTGELFFGEGSRLTVL.

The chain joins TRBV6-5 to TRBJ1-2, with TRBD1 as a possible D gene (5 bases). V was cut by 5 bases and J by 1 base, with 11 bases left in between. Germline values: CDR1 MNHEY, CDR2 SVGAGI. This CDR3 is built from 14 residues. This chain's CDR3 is CASSLLGGNYGYTF. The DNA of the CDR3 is TGTGCCAGCAGTCTCCTGGGGGGTAACTATGGCTACACCTTC.

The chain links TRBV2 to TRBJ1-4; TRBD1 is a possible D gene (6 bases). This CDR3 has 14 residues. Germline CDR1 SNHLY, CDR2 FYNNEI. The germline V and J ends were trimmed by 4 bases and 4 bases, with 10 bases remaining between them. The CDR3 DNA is TGTGCCAGCAGTGCGGGGGGCGGTAATGAAAAACTGTTTTTT. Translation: CASSAGGGNEKLFF. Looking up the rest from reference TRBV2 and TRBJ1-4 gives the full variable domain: EPEVTQTPSHQVTQMGQEVILRCVPISNHLYFYWYRQILGQKVEFLVSFYNNEISEKSEIFDDQFSVERPDGSNFTLKIRSTKLEDSAMYFCASSAGGGNEKLFFGSGTQLSVL.

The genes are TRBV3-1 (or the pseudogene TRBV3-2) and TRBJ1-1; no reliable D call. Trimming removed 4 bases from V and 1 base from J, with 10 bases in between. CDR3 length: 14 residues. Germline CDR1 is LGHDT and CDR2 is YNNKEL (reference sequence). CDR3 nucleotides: TGTGCCAGCAGCCTGAACTCGGGGAACACTGAAGCTTTCTTT. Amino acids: CASSLNSGNTEAFF.

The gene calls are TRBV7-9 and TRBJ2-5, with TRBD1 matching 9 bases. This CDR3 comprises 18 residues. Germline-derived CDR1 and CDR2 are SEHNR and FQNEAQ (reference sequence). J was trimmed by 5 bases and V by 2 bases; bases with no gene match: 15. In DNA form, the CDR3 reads TGTGCCAGCAGCTTATCTGCGGACCGGACAGGGGAGGAGGAGACCCAGTACTTC. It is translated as CASSLSADRTGEEETQYF. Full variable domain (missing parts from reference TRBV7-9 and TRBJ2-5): DTGVSQNPRHKITKRGQNVTFRCDPISEHNRLYWYRQTLGQGPEFLTYFQNEAQLEKSRLLSDRFSAERPKGSFSTLEIQRTEQGDSAMYLCASSLSADRTGEEETQYFGPGTRLLVL.

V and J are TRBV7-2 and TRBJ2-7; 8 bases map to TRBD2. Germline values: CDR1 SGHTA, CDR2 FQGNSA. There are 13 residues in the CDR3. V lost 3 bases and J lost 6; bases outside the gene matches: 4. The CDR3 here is CASSFGTSPEQYF. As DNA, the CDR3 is TGTGCCAGCAGCTTTGGGACTAGTCCCGAGCAGTACTTC.

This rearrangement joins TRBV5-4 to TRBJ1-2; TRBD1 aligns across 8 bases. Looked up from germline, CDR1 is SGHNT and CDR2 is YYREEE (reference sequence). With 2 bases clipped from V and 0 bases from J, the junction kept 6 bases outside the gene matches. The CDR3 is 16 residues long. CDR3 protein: CASSFGQGITNYGYTF. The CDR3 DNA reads TGTGCCAGCAGCTTCGGACAGGGAATCACTAACTATGGCTACACCTTC.

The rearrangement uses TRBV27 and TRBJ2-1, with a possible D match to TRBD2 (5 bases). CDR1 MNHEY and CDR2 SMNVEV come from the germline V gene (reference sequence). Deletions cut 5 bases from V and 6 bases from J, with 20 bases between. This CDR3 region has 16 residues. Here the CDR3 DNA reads TGTGCCAGCAGTACTAATCCTCCGCGGGCGGGCAATGAGCAGTTCTTC. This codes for CASSTNPPRAGNEQFF.

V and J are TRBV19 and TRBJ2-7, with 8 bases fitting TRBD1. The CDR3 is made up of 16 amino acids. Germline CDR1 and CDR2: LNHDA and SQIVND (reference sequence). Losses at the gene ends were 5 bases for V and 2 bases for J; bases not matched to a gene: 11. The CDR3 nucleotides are TGTGCCAGTAGTCTCACAGGGGGAAATCAGGCCTACGAGCAGTACTTC. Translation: CASSLTGGNQAYEQYF. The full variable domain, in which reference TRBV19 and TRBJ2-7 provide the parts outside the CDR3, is DGGITQSPKYLFRKEGQNVTLSCEQNLNHDAMYWYRQDPGQGLRLIYYSQIVNDFQKGDIAEGYSVSREKKESFPLTVTSAQKNPTAFYLCASSLTGGNQAYEQYFGPGTRLTVT.

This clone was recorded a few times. The CDR3 loop is CASSQEYAGIHEQFF. CDR3 DNA sequence: TGTGCCAGCAGCCAAGAATATGCAGGGATCCATGAGCAGTTCTTC. This sequence joins TRBV3-1 (or the pseudogene TRBV3-2) and TRBJ2-1; D may be TRBD1 (5 bases). V was shortened by 0 bases and J by 8 bases, with 14 bases between the two germline ends. This CDR3 has 15 amino acids. Per germline, CDR1 LGHDT and CDR2 YNNKEL (reference sequence).

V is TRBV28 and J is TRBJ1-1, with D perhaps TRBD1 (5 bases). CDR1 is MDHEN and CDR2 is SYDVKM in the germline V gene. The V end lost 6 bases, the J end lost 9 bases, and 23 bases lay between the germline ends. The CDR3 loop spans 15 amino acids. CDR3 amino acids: CASSPRTSTGTKAFF. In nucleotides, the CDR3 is TGTGCCAGCAGCCCGCGTACATCAACAGGAACCAAAGCTTTCTTT.

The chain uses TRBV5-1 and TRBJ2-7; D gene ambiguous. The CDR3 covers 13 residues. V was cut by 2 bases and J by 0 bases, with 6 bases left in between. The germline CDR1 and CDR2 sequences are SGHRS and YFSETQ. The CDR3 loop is CASSFYSSYEQYF. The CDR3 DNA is TGCGCCAGCAGCTTTTATAGCTCCTACGAGCAGTACTTC.

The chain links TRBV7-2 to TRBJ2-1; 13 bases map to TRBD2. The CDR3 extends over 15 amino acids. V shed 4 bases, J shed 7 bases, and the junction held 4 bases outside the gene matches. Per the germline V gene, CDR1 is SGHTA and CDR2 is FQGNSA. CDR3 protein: CASSWTSGGGNEQFF. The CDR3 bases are TGTGCCAGCAGCTGGACTAGCGGGGGAGGGAATGAGCAGTTCTTC.

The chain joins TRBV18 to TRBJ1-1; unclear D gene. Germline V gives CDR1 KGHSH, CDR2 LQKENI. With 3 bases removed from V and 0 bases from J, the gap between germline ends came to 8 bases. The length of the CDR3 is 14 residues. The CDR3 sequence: CASSPPSLNTEAFF. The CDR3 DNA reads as TGTGCCAGCTCACCTCCCAGTTTGAACACTGAAGCTTTCTTT. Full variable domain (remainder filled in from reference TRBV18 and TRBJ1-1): NAGVMQNPRHLVRRRGQEARLRCSPMKGHSHVYWYRQLPEEGLKFMVYLQKENIIDESGMPKERFSAEFPKEGPSILRIQQVVRGDSAAYFCASSPPSLNTEAFFGQGTRLTVV.

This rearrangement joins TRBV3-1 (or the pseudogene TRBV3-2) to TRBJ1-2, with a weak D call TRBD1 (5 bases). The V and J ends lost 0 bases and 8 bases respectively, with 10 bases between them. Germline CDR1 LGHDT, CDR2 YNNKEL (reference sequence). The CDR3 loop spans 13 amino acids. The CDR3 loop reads CASSQDQGQGYTF. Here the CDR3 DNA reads TGTGCCAGCAGCCAAGACCAGGGTCAAGGCTACACCTTC.

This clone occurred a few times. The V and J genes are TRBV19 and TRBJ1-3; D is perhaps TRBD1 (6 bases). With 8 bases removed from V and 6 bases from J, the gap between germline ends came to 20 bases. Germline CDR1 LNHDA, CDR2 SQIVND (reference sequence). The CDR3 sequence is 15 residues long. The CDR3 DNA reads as TGTGCCAGTGACACCACAGGGTACGGCCTAAACACCATATATTTT. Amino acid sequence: CASDTTGYGLNTIYF.

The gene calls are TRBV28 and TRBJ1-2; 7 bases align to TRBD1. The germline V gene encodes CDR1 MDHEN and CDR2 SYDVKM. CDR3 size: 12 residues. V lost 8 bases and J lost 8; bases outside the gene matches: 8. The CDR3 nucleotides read TGTGCCAGCGGAACAGGGGACTTGGGCTACACCTTC. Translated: CASGTGDLGYTF.

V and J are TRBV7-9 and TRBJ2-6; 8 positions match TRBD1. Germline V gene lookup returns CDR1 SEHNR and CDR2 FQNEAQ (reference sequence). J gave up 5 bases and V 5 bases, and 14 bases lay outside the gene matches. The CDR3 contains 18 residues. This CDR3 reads CASSDRDRGTGWANVLTF. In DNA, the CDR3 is TGTGCCAGCAGCGACCGGGATCGGGGGACAGGATGGGCCAACGTCCTGACTTTC.

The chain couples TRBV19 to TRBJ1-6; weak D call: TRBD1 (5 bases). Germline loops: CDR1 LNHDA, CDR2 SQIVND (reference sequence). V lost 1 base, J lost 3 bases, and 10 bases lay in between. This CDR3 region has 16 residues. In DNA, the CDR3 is TGTGCCAGTAGTATAGTCCGGCAGGGCTATAATTCACCCCTCCACTTT. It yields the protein CASSIVRQGYNSPLHF.

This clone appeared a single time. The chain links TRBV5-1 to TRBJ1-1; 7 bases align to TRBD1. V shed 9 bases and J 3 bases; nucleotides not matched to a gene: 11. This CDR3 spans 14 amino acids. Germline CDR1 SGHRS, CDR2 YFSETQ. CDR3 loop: CATATGVGDTEAFF. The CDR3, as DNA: TGCGCCACCGCAACAGGGGTCGGGGACACTGAAGCTTTCTTT. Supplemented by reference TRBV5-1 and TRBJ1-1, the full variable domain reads KAGVTQTPRYLIKTRGQQVTLSCSPISGHRSVSWYQQTPGQGLQFLFEYFSETQRNKGNFPGRFSGRQFSNSRSEMNVSTLELGDSALYLCATATGVGDTEAFFGQGTRLTVV.

The CDR3 here is CASSLTDRSTDTQYF. The CDR3 DNA reads as TGCGCCAGCAGCTTGACGGACAGGAGCACAGATACGCAGTATTTT. V is TRBV5-1 and J is TRBJ2-3; 7 positions match TRBD1. V shed 1 base, J shed 0 bases, and the junction held 2 bases outside the gene matches. CDR1 and CDR2 (germline): SGHRS, YFSETQ. CDR3 length: 15 amino acids.

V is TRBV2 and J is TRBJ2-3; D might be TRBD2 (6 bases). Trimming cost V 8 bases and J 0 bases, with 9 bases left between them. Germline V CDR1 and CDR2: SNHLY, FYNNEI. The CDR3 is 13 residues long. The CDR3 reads CASGGGSTDTQYF. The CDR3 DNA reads TGTGCCAGCGGGGGAGGAAGCACAGATACGCAGTATTTT. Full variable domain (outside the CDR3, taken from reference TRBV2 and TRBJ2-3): EPEVTQTPSHQVTQMGQEVILRCVPISNHLYFYWYRQILGQKVEFLVSFYNNEISEKSEIFDDQFSVERPDGSNFTLKIRSTKLEDSAMYFCASGGGSTDTQYFGPGTRLTVL.

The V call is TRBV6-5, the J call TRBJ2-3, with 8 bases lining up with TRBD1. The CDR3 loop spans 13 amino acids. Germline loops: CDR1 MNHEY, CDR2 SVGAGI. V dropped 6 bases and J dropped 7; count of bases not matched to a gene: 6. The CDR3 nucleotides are TGTGCCAGCAGCCGGACAGGGTCAAATACGCAGTATTTT. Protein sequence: CASSRTGSNTQYF.

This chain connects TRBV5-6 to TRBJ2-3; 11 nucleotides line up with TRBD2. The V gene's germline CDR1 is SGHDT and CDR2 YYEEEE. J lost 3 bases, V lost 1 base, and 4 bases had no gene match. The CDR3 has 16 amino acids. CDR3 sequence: CASSLLAGGRTDTQYF. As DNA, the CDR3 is TGTGCCAGCAGCTTGTTAGCGGGGGGGAGAACAGATACGCAGTATTTT.

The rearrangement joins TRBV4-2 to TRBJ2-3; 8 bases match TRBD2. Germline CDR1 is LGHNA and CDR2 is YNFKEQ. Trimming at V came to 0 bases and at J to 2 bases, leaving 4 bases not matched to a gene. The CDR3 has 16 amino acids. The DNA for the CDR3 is TGTGCCAGCAGCCAAGAGCTAGCGGGCTACACAGATACGCAGTATTTT. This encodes CASSQELAGYTDTQYF.

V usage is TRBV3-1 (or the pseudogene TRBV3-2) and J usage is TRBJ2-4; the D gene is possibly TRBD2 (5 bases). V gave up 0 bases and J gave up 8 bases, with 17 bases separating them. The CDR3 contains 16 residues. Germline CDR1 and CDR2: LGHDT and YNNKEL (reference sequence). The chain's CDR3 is CASSQERGSGWDIQYF. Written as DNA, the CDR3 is TGTGCCAGCAGCCAAGAACGAGGGTCCGGATGGGACATTCAGTACTTC.

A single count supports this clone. The CDR3 loop reads CASSVDGGFGETQYF. CDR3 bases: TGTGCCAGCAGCGTAGACGGGGGGTTTGGAGAGACCCAGTACTTC. This rearrangement joins TRBV9 to TRBJ2-5, with 7 bases lining up with TRBD2. V lost 0 bases to trimming and J lost 4 bases; unmatched junction nucleotides: 6. CDR3 length: 15 residues. CDR1 SGDLS and CDR2 YYNGEE come from the germline V gene.

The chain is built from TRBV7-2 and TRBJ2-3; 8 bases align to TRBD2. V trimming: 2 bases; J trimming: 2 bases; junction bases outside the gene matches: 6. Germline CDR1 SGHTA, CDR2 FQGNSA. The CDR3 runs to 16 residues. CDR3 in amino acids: CASSLLAGRATDTQYF. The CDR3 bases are TGTGCCAGCAGCTTATTAGCGGGGCGAGCCACAGATACGCAGTATTTT.